The 27 T cell receptor beta chains below come from one sample, sequenced in a study of CD8 T cells in Susac syndrome. Reverse transcription of roughly 0.45 to 1 ug RNA used random hexamers. TCRdb redid the calling of the immunoSEQ multiplex PCR reads with MiXCR, one entry per CDR3 protein. The repertoire holds about 180,000 distinct CDR3 sequences, around 95% seen once, with approximately 0.09% in the top ten. The sequencing sample was made of CD4+ T cells from PBMCs. These receptor sequences come from a human donor with multiple sclerosis.

The rearrangement links TRBV5-4 to TRBJ1-4; 7 bases agree with TRBD1. The CDR3 sequence is 12 residues long. In germline, CDR1 is SGHNT, CDR2 YYREEE (reference sequence). V shed 7 bases, J shed 10 bases, and the junction held 7 bases outside the gene matches. The CDR3 DNA reads as TGTGCCAGCGCCGACAGGGAAGGAAAACTGTTTTTT. It yields the protein CASADREGKLFF.

This clonotype was seen a single time. This chain uses TRBV6-5 with TRBJ1-1, with a possible D match to TRBD1 (6 bases). This CDR3 spans 17 amino acids. V lost 2 bases and J 1 base, leaving 17 bases between the germline ends. Germline loops: CDR1 MNHEY, CDR2 SVGAGI. CDR3 in DNA: TGTGCCAGCAGTTACACCCCTCAGGGGATCGGGAACACTGAAGCTTTCTTT. Its translation: CASSYTPQGIGNTEAFF.

The chain joins TRBV6-2 or TRBV6-3 to TRBJ1-1, with TRBD1 matching over 7 bases. CDR1 and CDR2 (germline): MNHEY, SVGEGT. CDR3 length: 14 residues. Trimming at V came to 6 bases and at J to 4 bases, leaving 8 bases not matched to a gene. CDR3: CASSEGGQPTEAFF. The CDR3, as DNA: TGTGCCAGCAGCGAAGGGGGACAGCCCACTGAAGCTTTCTTT.

This chain links TRBV12-3 or TRBV12-4 with TRBJ2-1; no definite D call. Trimming left V 6 bases short and J 0 bases short, with 15 bases between. The CDR3 covers 16 residues. CDR3 bases: TGTGCCAGCAGGCCCTCCTTTTCGAGCTCCTACAATGAGCAGTTCTTC. Amino acids: CASRPSFSSSYNEQFF.

The rearrangement links TRBV6-5 to TRBJ1-5; D is undetermined. The ends were cut back, 6 bases at V and 5 bases at J, with 17 bases in the middle. The CDR3 contains 15 residues. Germline CDR1 is MNHEY and CDR2 is SVGAGI. For the CDR3, the DNA is TGTGCCAGCAGCCGGCAGTCTAATGGGGATCAGCCCCAGCATTTT. This codes for CASSRQSNGDQPQHF.

CDR3 bases: TGTGCCAGCAGCCAAGCGCCCGGGGCGGCCTACGAGCAGTACTTC. Translation: CASSQAPGAAYEQYF. The chain combines TRBV3-1 with TRBJ2-7; D assignment may be TRBD1 or TRBD2 (5 bases each). V lost 1 base and J lost 2, with 12 bases in between. The germline CDR1 and CDR2 sequences are LGHDT and YNNKEL (reference sequence). The CDR3 totals 15 residues.

CDR3 nucleotides: TGCGCCAGCAGCCAAGATGGAGCGGGGTCCTACGAGCAGTACTTC. Its protein product is CASSQDGAGSYEQYF. The rearrangement joins TRBV4-1 to TRBJ2-7; 7 bases align to TRBD2. Unmatched junction bases numbered 3, after V lost 0 bases and J lost 1 base. CDR1 is MGHRA and CDR2 is YSYEKL in the germline V gene. This CDR3 spans 15 amino acids.

The gene calls are TRBV6-5 and TRBJ1-1; a weak D match, TRBD1 (6 bases). This CDR3 is built from 14 residues. Germline assignment: CDR1 MNHEY and CDR2 SVGAGI. The ends were cut back, 6 bases at V and 4 bases at J, with 15 bases in the middle. The chain's CDR3 is CASRPQGWGTEAFF. The CDR3 DNA reads TGTGCCAGCAGGCCGCAGGGGTGGGGCACTGAAGCTTTCTTT.

This rearrangement joins TRBV29-1 to TRBJ1-1, with D maybe TRBD1 (5 bases). The V and J ends lost 2 bases and 4 bases respectively, with 11 bases between them. The V gene's germline CDR1 is SQVTM and CDR2 ANQGSEA. This CDR3 has 13 amino acids. DNA for the CDR3: TGCAGCGTTGAACGGGGGGTGGGCACTGAAGCTTTCTTT. It is translated as CSVERGVGTEAFF.

This clonotype was seen more than once but under ten times. V and J are TRBV7-9 and TRBJ2-1, with 7 bases fitting TRBD1. The CDR3 consists of 12 residues. Germline values: CDR1 SEHNR, CDR2 FQNEAQ (reference sequence). V lost 8 bases and J lost 9; bases outside the gene matches: 7. The CDR3 reads CASRGTDSEQFF. The CDR3 DNA sequence: TGTGCCAGCCGAGGGACAGACAGTGAGCAGTTCTTC.

The chain links TRBV20-1 to TRBJ2-3, with 8 positions matching TRBD2. CDR1 is DFQATT, CDR2 SNEGSKA, per germline (reference sequence). V lost 6 bases to trimming and J lost 2 bases; unmatched junction nucleotides: 19. This CDR3 has 18 residues. CDR3 loop: CSAADAVIAGPYTDTQYF. The CDR3 bases are TGCAGTGCCGCAGACGCCGTTATAGCGGGGCCTTACACAGATACGCAGTATTTT.

The J gene is TRBJ2-6, the V gene TRBV6-1, with D possibly matching TRBD1 (6 bases). Germline CDR1 MNHNS, CDR2 SASEGT. The length of the CDR3 is 17 residues. Between the trimmed V and J ends, which lost 5 bases and 2 bases, there was a span of 16 bases. The CDR3 loop is CASSRAGVPPGANVLTF. CDR3 DNA sequence: TGTGCCAGCAGTAGGGCAGGGGTCCCTCCTGGGGCCAACGTCCTGACTTTC.

The chain is built from TRBV9 and TRBJ1-4, with 11 positions matching TRBD1. This CDR3 has 14 residues. The trim removed 4 bases at V and 9 bases at J, leaving 5 bases unmatched. Germline V gene sequence: CDR1 SGDLS, CDR2 YYNGEE. This CDR3 is CASSPGTGGQKLFF. The DNA for the CDR3 is TGTGCCAGCAGCCCGGGGACAGGGGGGCAAAAACTGTTTTTT.

This chain joins TRBV30 and TRBJ1-4; D unresolved. Germline V gives CDR1 GTSNPN, CDR2 SVGIG (reference sequence). V lost 1 base and J lost 8, with 5 bases in between. The CDR3 is 11 amino acids. CDR3 sequence reads: CAWSAGEKLFF. The CDR3 DNA sequence: TGTGCCTGGAGTGCTGGGGAAAAACTGTTTTTT.

The rearrangement joins TRBV4-2 to TRBJ2-7, with D maybe TRBD2 (6 bases). With 1 base removed from V and 4 bases from J, the gap between germline ends came to 8 bases. The CDR3 contains 13 residues. Looked up from germline, CDR1 is LGHNA and CDR2 is YNFKEQ. In DNA form, the CDR3 reads TGTGCCAGCAGCCAAGGAGCGGGTTACGAGCAGTACTTC. This encodes CASSQGAGYEQYF.

This clonotype came up a few times. The V and J genes are TRBV7-9 and TRBJ2-1, with a possible D match to TRBD2 (5 bases). CDR1 SEHNR and CDR2 FQNEAQ come from the germline V gene (reference sequence). V was clipped by 1 base and J by 0 bases, with 7 bases between them. The CDR3 loop spans 15 amino acids. Here the CDR3 reads CASSLGTFSYNEQFF. In DNA, the CDR3 is TGTGCCAGCAGCTTAGGGACTTTCTCCTACAATGAGCAGTTCTTC.

This sequence joins TRBV7-6 and TRBJ2-7; 7 nucleotides align to TRBD1. Trimming took 7 bases from V and 2 from J; bases not matched to a gene: 20. The CDR3 runs 18 residues. From germline, CDR1 is SGHVS and CDR2 FNYEAQ. CDR3 sequence reads: CASIDPPPTGPPTYEQYF. The CDR3 nucleotides are TGTGCCAGCATCGACCCACCCCCGACAGGGCCCCCTACCTACGAGCAGTACTTC.

The rearrangement links TRBV4-3 to TRBJ2-1; TRBD1 agrees at 9 bases. This CDR3 has 14 amino acids. Germline CDR1 reads LGHNA; CDR2 reads YSLEER. V was clipped by 4 bases and J by 8 bases; unmatched bases: 6. Here the CDR3 reads CASSRNRGLDEQFF. CDR3 DNA sequence: TGCGCCAGCAGCCGAAACAGGGGGCTAGATGAGCAGTTCTTC.

The chain carries TRBV3-1 and TRBJ1-2, with D perhaps TRBD1 (6 bases). The CDR3 consists of 17 residues. Deletions cut 4 bases from V and 4 bases from J, with 22 bases between. Per the germline V gene, CDR1 is LGHDT and CDR2 is YNNKEL (reference sequence). The CDR3 nucleotides read TGTGCCAGCAGCCCTTGGGACACTGCTGGACCGCCCTATGGCTACACCTTC. Protein: CASSPWDTAGPPYGYTF.

V gene TRBV18 combines with J gene TRBJ2-5; D remains unclear. Trimming took 3 bases from V and 2 from J, leaving 10 bases between them. Germline CDR1 is KGHSH and CDR2 is LQKENI. The CDR3 runs to 14 residues. The CDR3, as DNA: TGTGCCAGCTCACCGACGGCCTCACAAGAGACCCAGTACTTC. The encoded protein is CASSPTASQETQYF.

This clonotype was found once. The chain couples TRBV20-1 to TRBJ1-4, with D uncertain. The CDR3 has 11 residues. Germline V gene data show CDR1 as DFQATT and CDR2 as SNEGSKA (reference sequence). The germline V and J ends were trimmed by 2 bases and 7 bases, with 5 bases remaining between them. The CDR3 spells CSARNSEKLFF. CDR3 bases: TGCAGTGCTAGAAACAGTGAAAAACTGTTTTTT.

The rearrangement joins TRBV24-1 to TRBJ2-7, with TRBD1 as a possible D gene (5 bases). In germline, CDR1 is KGHDR, CDR2 SFDVKD. This CDR3 has 15 residues. The V end was cut by 3 bases, the J end by 1 base, with 12 bases between. CDR3 sequence (DNA): TGTGCCACCAGTGATACATCCGACAGTTCCTACGAGCAGTACTTC. Amino acid sequence: CATSDTSDSSYEQYF.

The J gene is TRBJ2-3, the V gene TRBV29-1; 9 bases match TRBD1. Germline V gives CDR1 SQVTM, CDR2 ANQGSEA. The CDR3 has 16 amino acids. Trimming cost V 4 bases and J 3 bases; bases outside gene matches: 11. Here the CDR3 reads CSVGSLRDRDTDTQYF. In nucleotides, the CDR3 is TGCAGCGTTGGATCGCTCCGGGACAGGGATACAGATACGCAGTATTTT.

The chain carries TRBV20-1 and TRBJ2-5; D unclear. The CDR3 is 12 amino acids. V gave up 2 bases and J gave up 2 bases, with 6 bases separating them. Per germline, CDR1 DFQATT and CDR2 SNEGSKA (reference sequence). The CDR3 DNA reads as TGCAGTGCTAGATACCAACAAGAGACCCAGTACTTC. Residues: CSARYQQETQYF.

The rearrangement joins TRBV5-6 to TRBJ2-5; D is perhaps TRBD1 or TRBD2 (5 bases each). V lost 4 bases and J lost 5, with 15 bases in between. CDR1 and CDR2 from the germline V gene are SGHDT and YYEEEE. The CDR3 is 14 amino acids. CDR3 region: CASSRRDWGETQYF. DNA for the CDR3: TGTGCCAGCAGCAGAAGGGATTGGGGGGAGACCCAGTACTTC.

The rearrangement joins TRBV5-4 to TRBJ2-7; D not resolved. The CDR3 is made up of 13 amino acids. The germline V and J ends were trimmed by 2 bases and 3 bases, with 9 bases remaining between them. Germline V gives CDR1 SGHNT, CDR2 YYREEE (reference sequence). The chain's CDR3 is CASSFGQNYEQYF. The DNA of the CDR3 is TGTGCCAGCAGCTTCGGTCAGAACTACGAGCAGTACTTC.

The chain has TRBV12-3 or TRBV12-4 and TRBJ2-7; D gene ambiguous. The length of the CDR3 is 15 residues. V was pared by 6 bases and J by 3 bases, with 18 bases between. This chain's CDR3 is CASSLGLGFDYEQYF. In DNA, the CDR3 is TGTGCCAGCAGCCTAGGATTGGGGTTCGACTACGAGCAGTACTTC.